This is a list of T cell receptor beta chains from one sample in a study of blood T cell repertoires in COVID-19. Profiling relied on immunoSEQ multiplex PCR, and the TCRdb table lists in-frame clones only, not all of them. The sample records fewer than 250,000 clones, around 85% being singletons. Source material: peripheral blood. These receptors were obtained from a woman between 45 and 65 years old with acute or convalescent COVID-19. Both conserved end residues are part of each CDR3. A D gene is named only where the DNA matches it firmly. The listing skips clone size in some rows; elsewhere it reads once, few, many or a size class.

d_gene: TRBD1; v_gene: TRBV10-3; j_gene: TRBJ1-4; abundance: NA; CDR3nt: TGTGCCATCAGTGAGGGACAGGGGGCGAATGAAAAACTGTTTTTT; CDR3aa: CAISEGQGANEKLFF
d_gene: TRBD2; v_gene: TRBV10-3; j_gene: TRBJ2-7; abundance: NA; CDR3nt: TGTGCCATCAGCGGGACTAGCGGGATGGGGGAGCAGTACTTC; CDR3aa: CAISGTSGMGEQYF
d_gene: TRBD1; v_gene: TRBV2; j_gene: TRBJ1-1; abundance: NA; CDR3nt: TGTGCCAGCGAGGGGGACAGGATAGAAGCTTTCTTT; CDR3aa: CASEGDRIEAFF
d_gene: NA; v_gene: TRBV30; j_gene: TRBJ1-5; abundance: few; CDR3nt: TGTGCCTGGGGGTTGGGGGGGCCGTCTCAGCCCCAGCATTTT; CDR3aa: CAWGLGGPSQPQHF
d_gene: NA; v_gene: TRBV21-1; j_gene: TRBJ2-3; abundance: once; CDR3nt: TGTGCCAGCAGCAATTTAACCGAATCACCGGACAGGGAAGGCACAGATACGCAGTATTTT; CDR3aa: CASSNLTESPDREGTDTQYF
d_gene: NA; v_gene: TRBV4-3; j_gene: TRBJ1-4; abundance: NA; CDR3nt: TGCGCCAGCAGCCATGGATACCTTATACCGGGGGGAAAACTGTTTTTT; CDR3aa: CASSHGYLIPGGKLFF
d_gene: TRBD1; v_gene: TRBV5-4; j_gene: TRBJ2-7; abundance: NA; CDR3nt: TGTGCCAGCAGCTCCCGGGACAGGGGACCCTACGAGCAGTACTTC; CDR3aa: CASSSRDRGPYEQYF
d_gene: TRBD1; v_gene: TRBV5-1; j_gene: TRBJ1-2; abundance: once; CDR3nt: TGCGCCAGCAGCTCGGGAACAGGGGGCGACTCTAACTATGGCTACACCTTC; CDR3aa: CASSSGTGGDSNYGYTF
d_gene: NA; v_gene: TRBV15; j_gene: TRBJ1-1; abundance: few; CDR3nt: TGTGCCACCAGCAGAGATTGGGCAGACGGAGCTTTCTTT; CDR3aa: CATSRDWADGAFF
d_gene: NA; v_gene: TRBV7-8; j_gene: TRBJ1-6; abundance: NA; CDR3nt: TGTGCCAGCAGCATTAGCCGTAATTCACCCCTCCACTTT; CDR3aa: CASSISRNSPLHF
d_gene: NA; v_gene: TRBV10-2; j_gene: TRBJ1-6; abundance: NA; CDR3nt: TGCGCCAGCAGTCGGGGGAATAATTCACCCCTCCACTTT; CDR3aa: CASSRGNNSPLHF
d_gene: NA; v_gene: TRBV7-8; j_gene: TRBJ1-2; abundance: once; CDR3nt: TGTGCCAGCAGCTTAGCGCAAGGGGTGGAGTATGGCTACACCTTC; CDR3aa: CASSLAQGVEYGYTF
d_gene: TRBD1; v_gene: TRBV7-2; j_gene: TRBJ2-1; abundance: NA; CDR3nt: TGTGCCAGCAGCTTACGGGACAGGGAGTGGAATGAGCAGTTCTTC; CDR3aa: CASSLRDREWNEQFF
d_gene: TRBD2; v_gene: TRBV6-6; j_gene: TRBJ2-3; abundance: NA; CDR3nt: TGTGCCAGCAGTTACATGCGGGGGGAGACAGATACGCAGTATTTT; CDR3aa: CASSYMRGETDTQYF
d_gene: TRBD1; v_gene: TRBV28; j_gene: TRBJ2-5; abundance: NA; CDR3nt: TGTGCCAGCAGTTTGGGGACAGGGGGCAGGGAGACCCAGTACTTC; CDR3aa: CASSLGTGGRETQYF
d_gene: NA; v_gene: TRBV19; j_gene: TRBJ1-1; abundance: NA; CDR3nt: TGTGCCAGTAGTCGGGTCGGGGTGTCCGAAGCTTTCTTT; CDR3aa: CASSRVGVSEAFF
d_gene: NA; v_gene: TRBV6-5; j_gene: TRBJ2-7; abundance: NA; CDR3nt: TGTGCCAGCAATAACCCCCCCAAAGGGGACTACGAGCAGTACTTC; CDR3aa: CASNNPPKGDYEQYF
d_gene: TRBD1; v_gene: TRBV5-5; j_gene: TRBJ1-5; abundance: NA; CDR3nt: TGTGCCAGCAGCTCGACCCACGGCAGGGGGAATCAGCCCCAGCATTTT; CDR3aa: CASSSTHGRGNQPQHF
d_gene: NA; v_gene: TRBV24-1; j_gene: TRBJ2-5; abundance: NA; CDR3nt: TGTGCCACCAGTGGAAGACACGATTTGGGAGAGACCCAGTACTTC; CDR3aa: CATSGRHDLGETQYF
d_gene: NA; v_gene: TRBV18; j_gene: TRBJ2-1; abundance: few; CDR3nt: TGTGCCAGCTCACCGCCGGGGGTATACAATGAGCAGTTCTTC; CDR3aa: CASSPPGVYNEQFF
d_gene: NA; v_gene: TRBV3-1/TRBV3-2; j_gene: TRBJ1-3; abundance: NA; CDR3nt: TGTGCCAGCAGCCAAGAAGGGCCCGGGCAACAGGCCATATATTTT; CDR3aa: CASSQEGPGQQAIYF
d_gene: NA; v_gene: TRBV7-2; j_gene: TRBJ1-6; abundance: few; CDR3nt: TGTGCCAGCAGCAAAGAAAGAGGGAATTCACCCCTCCACTTT; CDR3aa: CASSKERGNSPLHF
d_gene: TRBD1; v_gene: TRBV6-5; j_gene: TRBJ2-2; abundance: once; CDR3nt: TGTGCCAGCACCCCCGGGACAGGGGACACCGGGGAGCTGTTTTTT; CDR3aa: CASTPGTGDTGELFF
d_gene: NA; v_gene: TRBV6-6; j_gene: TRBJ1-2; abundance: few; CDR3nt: TGTGCCAGCAGTTACTCAGGGGACTATGGCTACACCTTC; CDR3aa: CASSYSGDYGYTF
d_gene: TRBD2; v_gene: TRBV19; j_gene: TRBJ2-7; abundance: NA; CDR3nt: TGTGCCAGTAGAGGACTAGCGGGAGGGATCCACGAGCAGTACTTC; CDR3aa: CASRGLAGGIHEQYF
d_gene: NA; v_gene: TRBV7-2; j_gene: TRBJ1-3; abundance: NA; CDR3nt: TGTGCCAGCAGCTTAACAGCAAGGGGCAGCTCTGGAAACACCATATATTTT; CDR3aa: CASSLTARGSSGNTIYF
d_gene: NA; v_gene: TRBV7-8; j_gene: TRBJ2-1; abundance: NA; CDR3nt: TGTGCCAGCAGCCTAGAGGGGATCGGGAGCTCCTACAATGAGCAGTTCTTC; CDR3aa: CASSLEGIGSSYNEQFF
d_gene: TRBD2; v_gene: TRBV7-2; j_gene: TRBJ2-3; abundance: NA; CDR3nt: TGTGCCAGCAGCTTAGTGGTAGCGGGAGGACCAGATACGCAGTATTTT; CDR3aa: CASSLVVAGGPDTQYF
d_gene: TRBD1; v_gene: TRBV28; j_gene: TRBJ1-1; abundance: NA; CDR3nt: TGTGCCAGCAGTATTGGGGGGACAGCGAACACTGAAGCTTTCTTT; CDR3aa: CASSIGGTANTEAFF
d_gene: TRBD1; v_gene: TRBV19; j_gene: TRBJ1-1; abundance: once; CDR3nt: TGTGCCAGTAGCAGCGGCTACAGGGGGCAGACTGAAGCTTTCTTT; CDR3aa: CASSSGYRGQTEAFF
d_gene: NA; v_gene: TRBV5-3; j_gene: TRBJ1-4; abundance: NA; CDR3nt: TGTGCCAGAAGCACCTCACTAGGCGGGGCACGGGAAAAACTGTTTTTT; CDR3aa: CARSTSLGGAREKLFF
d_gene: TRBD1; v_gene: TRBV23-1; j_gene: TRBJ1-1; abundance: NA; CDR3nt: TGCGCCAGCAGTCAGCCGGGACAGGGGGCGCTGAGGAACACTGAAGCTTTCTTT; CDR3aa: CASSQPGQGALRNTEAFF
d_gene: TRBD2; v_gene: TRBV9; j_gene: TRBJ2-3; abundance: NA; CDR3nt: TGTGCCAGCAGCGTAGACCTAGCGGGAAGCACAGATACGCAGTATTTT; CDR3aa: CASSVDLAGSTDTQYF